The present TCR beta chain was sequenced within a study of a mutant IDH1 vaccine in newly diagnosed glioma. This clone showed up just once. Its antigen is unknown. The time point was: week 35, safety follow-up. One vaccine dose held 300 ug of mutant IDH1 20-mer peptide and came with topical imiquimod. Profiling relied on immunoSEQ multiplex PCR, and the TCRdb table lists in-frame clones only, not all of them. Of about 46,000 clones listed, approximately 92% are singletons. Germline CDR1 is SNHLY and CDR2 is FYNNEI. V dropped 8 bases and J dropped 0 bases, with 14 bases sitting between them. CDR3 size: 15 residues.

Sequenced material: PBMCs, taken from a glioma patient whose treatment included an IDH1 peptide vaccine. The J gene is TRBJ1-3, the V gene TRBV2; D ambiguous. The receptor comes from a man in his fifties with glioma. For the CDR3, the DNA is TGTGCCAGCGTTCCCCCAGAGAGCTCTGGAAACACCATATATTTT. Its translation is CASVPPESSGNTIYF.